These 4 T cell receptor beta chains came from one sample sequenced in a study of molecular identifiers for immune sequencing clone quantification. TCRdb reprocessed the PCR reads via MiXCR and lists one record per CDR3 protein. The sample has roughly 630,000 distinct CDR3 sequences; about 25% are singletons. Input material: naive CD8+ T cells from blood, with Jurkat cell RNA spiked in. As for subset: FACS-sorted CD8+CD4-CCR7+CD45RA+ naive T cells. These receptor sequences come from a human donor in good health. Some libraries in this study had Jurkat cell RNA spiked in.

This clonotype has ten or more counts. The chain uses TRBV3-1 and TRBJ2-2; D ambiguous. Germline V gives CDR1 LGHDT, CDR2 YNNKEL (reference sequence). Trimming stripped 1 base from V and 1 base from J, with 7 bases between. The CDR3 is made up of 15 amino acids. CDR3 protein: CASSQVGQNTGELFF. In DNA, the CDR3 is TGTGCCAGCAGCCAAGTAGGTCAGAACACCGGGGAGCTGTTTTTT.

This clonotype was seen at least ten times. The gene calls are TRBV27 and TRBJ2-7; 9 bases are a match to TRBD1. Trimming cost V 6 bases and J 5 bases; bases outside gene matches: 5. Germline loops: CDR1 MNHEY, CDR2 SMNVEV (reference sequence). The CDR3 consists of 13 residues. This CDR3 reads CASSMTGGNEQYF. The DNA of the CDR3 is TGTGCCAGCAGCATGACAGGGGGTAACGAGCAGTACTTC.

V usage is TRBV2 and J usage is TRBJ2-3, with D unresolved. This CDR3 contains 15 residues. Trimming took off 6 bases at V and 4 bases at J, with 17 bases between the two ends. In germline, CDR1 is SNHLY, CDR2 FYNNEI. In DNA, the CDR3 is TGTGCCAGCAGCCCCATCTCACCCCTTCCAGATACGCAGTATTTT. Translated, it gives CASSPISPLPDTQYF.

Details on this clonotype: Being one base from a much bigger clone, this may be a read error. The CDR3 region is CASSQGNQPANYGYTF. CDR3 sequence (DNA): TGCGCCAGCAGCCAAGGTAACCAGCCCGCAAACTATGGCTACACCTTC. This chain joins TRBV4-3 and TRBJ1-2; D is unresolved. The CDR3 has 16 amino acids. Germline V gene lookup returns CDR1 LGHNA and CDR2 YSLEER. Trimming took 1 base from V and 2 from J, leaving 14 bases between them.